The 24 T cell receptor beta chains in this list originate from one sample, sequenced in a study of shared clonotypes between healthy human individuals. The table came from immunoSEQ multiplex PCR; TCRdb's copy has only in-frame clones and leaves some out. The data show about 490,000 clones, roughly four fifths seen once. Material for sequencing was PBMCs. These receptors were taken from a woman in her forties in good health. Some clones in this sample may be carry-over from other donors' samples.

The CDR3 DNA reads TGTGCCAGCAGTGATGGACCTAATCAAGAGACCCAGTACTTC. It yields the protein CASSDGPNQETQYF. This chain joins TRBV9 and TRBJ2-5; no clear D. Per germline, CDR1 SGDLS and CDR2 YYNGEE. The CDR3 consists of 14 residues. V lost 5 bases and J lost 2, with 13 bases in between.

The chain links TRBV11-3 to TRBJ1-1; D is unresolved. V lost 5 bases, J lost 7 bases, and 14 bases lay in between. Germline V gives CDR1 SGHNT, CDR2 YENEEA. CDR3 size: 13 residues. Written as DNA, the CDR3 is TGTGCCAGCAGCGAGACCCACGTGAGTGAAGCTTTCTTT. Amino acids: CASSETHVSEAFF.

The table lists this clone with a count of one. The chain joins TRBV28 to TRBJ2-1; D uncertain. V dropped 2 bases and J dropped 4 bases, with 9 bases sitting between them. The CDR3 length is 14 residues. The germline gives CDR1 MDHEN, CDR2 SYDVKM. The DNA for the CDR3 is TGTGCCAGCAGTTTAAATGAAGGGTACAATGAGCAGTTCTTC. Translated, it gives CASSLNEGYNEQFF.

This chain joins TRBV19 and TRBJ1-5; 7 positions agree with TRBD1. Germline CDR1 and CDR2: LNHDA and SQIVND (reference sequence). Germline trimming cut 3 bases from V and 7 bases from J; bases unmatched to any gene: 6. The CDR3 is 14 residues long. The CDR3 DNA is TGTGCCAGTAGTATCCGGACAGGTGTACAGCCCCAGCATTTT. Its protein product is CASSIRTGVQPQHF. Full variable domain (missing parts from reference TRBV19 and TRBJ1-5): DGGITQSPKYLFRKEGQNVTLSCEQNLNHDAMYWYRQDPGQGLRLIYYSQIVNDFQKGDIAEGYSVSREKKESFPLTVTSAQKNPTAFYLCASSIRTGVQPQHFGDGTRLSIL.

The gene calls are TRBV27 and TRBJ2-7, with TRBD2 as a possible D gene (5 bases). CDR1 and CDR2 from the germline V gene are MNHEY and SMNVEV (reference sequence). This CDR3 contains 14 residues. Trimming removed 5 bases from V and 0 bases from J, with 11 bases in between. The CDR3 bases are TGTGCCAGCAGTCCTAGCCGTATCTCCTACGAGCAGTACTTC. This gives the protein CASSPSRISYEQYF.

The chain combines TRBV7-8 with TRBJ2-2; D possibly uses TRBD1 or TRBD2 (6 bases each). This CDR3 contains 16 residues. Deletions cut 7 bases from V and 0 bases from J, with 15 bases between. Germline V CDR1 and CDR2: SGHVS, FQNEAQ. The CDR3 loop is CASNSGGTANTGELFF. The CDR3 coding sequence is TGTGCCAGCAACTCCGGGGGCACAGCGAACACCGGGGAGCTGTTTTTT.

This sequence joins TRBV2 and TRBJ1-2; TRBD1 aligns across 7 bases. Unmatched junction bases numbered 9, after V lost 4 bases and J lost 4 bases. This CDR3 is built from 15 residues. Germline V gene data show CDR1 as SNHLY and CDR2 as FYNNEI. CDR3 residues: CASSGGDSHRYGYTF. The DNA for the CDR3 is TGTGCCAGCAGTGGGGGGGACAGCCACCGCTATGGCTACACCTTC.

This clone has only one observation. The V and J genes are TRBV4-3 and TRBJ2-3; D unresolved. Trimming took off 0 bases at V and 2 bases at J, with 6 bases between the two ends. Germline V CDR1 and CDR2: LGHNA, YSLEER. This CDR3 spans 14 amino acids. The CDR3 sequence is CASSQEVTTDTQYF. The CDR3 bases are TGCGCCAGCAGCCAAGAGGTCACCACAGATACGCAGTATTTT.

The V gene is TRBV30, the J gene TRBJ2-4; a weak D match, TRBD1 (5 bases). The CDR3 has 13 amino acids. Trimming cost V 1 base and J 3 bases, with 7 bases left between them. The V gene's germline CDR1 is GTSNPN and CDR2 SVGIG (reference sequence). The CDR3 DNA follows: TGTGCCTGGAGTGGACAGCACAAAAACATTCAGTACTTC. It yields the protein CAWSGQHKNIQYF.

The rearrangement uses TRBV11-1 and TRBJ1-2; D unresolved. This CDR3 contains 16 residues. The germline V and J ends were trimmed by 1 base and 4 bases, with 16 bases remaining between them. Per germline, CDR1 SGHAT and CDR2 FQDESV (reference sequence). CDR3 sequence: CASSLGAGPPLYGYTF. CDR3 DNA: TGTGCCAGCAGCTTAGGGGCAGGACCACCCCTCTATGGCTACACCTTC.

Here the CDR3 reads CASSSQRYEQYF. The CDR3, as DNA: TGTGCCAGCAGTTCCCAGAGGTACGAGCAGTACTTC. This chain uses TRBV28 with TRBJ2-7, with D unclear. V was cut by 4 bases and J by 4 bases, with 8 bases left in between. The CDR3 runs to 12 residues. Germline V gene lookup returns CDR1 MDHEN and CDR2 SYDVKM.

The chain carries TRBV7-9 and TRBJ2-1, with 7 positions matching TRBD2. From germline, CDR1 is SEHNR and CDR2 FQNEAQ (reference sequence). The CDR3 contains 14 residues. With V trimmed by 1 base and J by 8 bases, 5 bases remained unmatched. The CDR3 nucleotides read TGTGCCAGCAGCTTAGTGCGGGAGAGGGATGAGCAGTTCTTC. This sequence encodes CASSLVRERDEQFF.

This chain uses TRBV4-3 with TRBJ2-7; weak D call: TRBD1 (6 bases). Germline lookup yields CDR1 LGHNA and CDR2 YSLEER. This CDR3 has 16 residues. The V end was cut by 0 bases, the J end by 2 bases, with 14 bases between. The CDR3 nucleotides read TGCGCCAGCAGCCAAGATAGTCGGGGACAAGCCTACGAGCAGTACTTC. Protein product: CASSQDSRGQAYEQYF.

The CDR3 loop reads CASCMQVSSGVSVDTQYF. The CDR3 DNA reads as TGTGCCAGCTGCATGCAAGTGTCTTCGGGAGTATCAGTAGATACGCAGTATTTT. This chain uses TRBV7-2 with TRBJ2-3, with D maybe TRBD2 (6 bases). Germline V lookup: CDR1 SGHTA, CDR2 FQGNSA. The CDR3 contains 18 residues. The germline V and J ends were trimmed by 8 bases and 5 bases, with 29 bases remaining between them. Looking up the rest from reference TRBV7-2 and TRBJ2-3 gives the full variable domain: GAGVSQSPSNKVTEKGKDVELRCDPISGHTALYWYRQSLGQGLEFLIYFQGNSAPDKSGLPSDRFSAERTGGSVSTLTIQRTQQEDSAVYLCASCMQVSSGVSVDTQYFGPGTRLTVL.

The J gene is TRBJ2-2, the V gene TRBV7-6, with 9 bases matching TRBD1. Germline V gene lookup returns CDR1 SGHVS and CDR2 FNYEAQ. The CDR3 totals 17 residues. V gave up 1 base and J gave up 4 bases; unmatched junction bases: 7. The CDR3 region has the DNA TGTGCCAGCAGCTTAGTCGGGACAGGGAGCTTCACCGGGGAGCTGTTTTTT. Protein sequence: CASSLVGTGSFTGELFF.

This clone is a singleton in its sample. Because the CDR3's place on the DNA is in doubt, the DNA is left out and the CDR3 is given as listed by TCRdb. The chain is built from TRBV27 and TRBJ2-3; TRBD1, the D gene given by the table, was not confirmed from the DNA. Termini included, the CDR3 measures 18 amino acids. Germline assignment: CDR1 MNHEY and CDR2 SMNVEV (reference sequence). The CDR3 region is CASSSSPIRGDTTDTQYF.

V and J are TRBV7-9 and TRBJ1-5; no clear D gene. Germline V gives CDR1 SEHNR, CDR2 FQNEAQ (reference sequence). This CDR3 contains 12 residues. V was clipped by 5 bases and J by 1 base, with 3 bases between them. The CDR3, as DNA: TGTGCCAGCAGCCAGAGCAATCAGCCCCAGCATTTT. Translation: CASSQSNQPQHF.

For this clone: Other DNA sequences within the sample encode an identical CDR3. The CDR3 loop is CASSLEGQENTEAFF. In nucleotides, the CDR3 is TGCGCCAGCAGCTTGGAGGGACAGGAGAACACTGAAGCTTTCTTT. The J gene is TRBJ1-1, the V gene TRBV5-1; TRBD1 matches 8 bases. Germline assignment: CDR1 SGHRS and CDR2 YFSETQ. Trimming at V came to 0 bases and at J to 1 base, leaving 2 bases not matched to a gene. The CDR3 has 15 amino acids. The full variable domain, with the rest looked up from reference TRBV5-1 and TRBJ1-1, is KAGVTQTPRYLIKTRGQQVTLSCSPISGHRSVSWYQQTPGQGLQFLFEYFSETQRNKGNFPGRFSGRQFSNSRSEMNVSTLELGDSALYLCASSLEGQENTEAFFGQGTRLTVV.

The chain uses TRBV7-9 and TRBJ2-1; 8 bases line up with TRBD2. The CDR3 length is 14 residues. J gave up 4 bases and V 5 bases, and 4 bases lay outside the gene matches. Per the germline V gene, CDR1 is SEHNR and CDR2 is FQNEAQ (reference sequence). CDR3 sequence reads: CASSATSEYNEQFF. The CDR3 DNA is TGTGCCAGCAGCGCGACTAGCGAGTACAATGAGCAGTTCTTC.

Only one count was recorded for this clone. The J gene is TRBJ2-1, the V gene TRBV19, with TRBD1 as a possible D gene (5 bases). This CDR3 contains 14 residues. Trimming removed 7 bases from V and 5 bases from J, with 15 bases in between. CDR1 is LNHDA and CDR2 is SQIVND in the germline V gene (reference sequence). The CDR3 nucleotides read TGTGCCAGTAATCTCCAGGGAAGCAACAATGAGCAGTTCTTC. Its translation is CASNLQGSNNEQFF. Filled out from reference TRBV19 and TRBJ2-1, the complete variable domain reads DGGITQSPKYLFRKEGQNVTLSCEQNLNHDAMYWYRQDPGQGLRLIYYSQIVNDFQKGDIAEGYSVSREKKESFPLTVTSAQKNPTAFYLCASNLQGSNNEQFFGPGTRLTVL.

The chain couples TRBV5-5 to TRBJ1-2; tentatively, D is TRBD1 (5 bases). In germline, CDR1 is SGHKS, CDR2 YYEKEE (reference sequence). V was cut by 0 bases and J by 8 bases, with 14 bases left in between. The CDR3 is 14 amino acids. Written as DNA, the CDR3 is TGTGCCAGCAGCTTGGACCAGGGAGGCGGAGGCTACACCTTC. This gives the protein CASSLDQGGGGYTF.

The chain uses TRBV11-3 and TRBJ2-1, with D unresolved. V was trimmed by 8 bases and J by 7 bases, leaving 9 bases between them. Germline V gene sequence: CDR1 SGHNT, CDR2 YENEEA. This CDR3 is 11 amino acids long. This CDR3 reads CASGRLNEQFF. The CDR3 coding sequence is TGTGCCAGCGGGCGACTTAATGAGCAGTTCTTC.

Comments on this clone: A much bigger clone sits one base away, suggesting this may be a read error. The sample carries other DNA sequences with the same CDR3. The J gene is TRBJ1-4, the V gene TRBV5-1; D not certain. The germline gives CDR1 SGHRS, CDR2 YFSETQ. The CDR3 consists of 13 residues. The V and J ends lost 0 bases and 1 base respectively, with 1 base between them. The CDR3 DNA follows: TGCGCCAGCAGCTTGGGAACTAATGAAAAACTGTTTTTT. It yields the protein CASSLGTNEKLFF.

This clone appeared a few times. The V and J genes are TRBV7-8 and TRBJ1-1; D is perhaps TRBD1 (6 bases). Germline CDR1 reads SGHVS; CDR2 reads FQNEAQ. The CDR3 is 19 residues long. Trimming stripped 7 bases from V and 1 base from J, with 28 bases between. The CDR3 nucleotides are TGTGCCAGCAACCCCCGAAACCCGCTAGACAGGAGAAAGAACACTGAAGCTTTCTTT. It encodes CASNPRNPLDRRKNTEAFF.